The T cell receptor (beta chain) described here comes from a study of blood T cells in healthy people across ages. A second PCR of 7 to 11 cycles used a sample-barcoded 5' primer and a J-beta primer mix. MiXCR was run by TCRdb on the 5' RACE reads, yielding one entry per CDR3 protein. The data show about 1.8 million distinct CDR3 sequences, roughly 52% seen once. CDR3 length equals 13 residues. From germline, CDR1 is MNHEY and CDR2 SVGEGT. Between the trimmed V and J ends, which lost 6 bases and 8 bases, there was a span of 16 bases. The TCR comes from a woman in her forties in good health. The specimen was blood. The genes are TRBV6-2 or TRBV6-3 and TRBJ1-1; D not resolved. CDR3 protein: CASSWITATEAFF. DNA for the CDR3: TGTGCCAGCAGCTGGATAACGGCTACGGAAGCTTTCTTT.